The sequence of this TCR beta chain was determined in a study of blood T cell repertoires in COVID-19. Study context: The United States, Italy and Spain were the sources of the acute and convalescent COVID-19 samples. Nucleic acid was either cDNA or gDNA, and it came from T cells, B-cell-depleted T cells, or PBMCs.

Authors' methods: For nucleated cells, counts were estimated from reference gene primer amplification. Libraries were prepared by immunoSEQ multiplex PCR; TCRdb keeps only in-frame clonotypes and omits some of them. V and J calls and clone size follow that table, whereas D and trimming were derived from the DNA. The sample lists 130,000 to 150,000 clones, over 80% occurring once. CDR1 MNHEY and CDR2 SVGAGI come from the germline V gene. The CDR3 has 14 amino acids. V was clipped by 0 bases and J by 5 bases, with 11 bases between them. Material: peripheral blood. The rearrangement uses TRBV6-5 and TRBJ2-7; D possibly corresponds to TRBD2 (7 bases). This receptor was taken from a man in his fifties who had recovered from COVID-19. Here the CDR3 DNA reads TGTGCCAGCAGTTACTCTGGGGGGGCCCACGAGCAGTACTTC. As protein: CASSYSGGAHEQYF.